This T cell receptor (beta chain) derives from a study of technical replicates of blood from a handful of donors. The assay was immunoSEQ multiplex PCR, and TCRdb's table has in-frame clones only and misses some. The sample records about 80,000 clones, 80% to 95% being singletons. This CDR3 is 15 amino acids long. The V gene lost 2 bases and the J gene lost 1 base, with 11 bases spanning the gap. Germline values: CDR1 KGHSH, CDR2 LQKENI. The sequenced sample was T cells isolated from PBMCs. This clonotype originated in a human donor in good health. This rearrangement joins TRBV18 to TRBJ1-1; D remains unclear. The chain's CDR3 is CASSPNPSANTEAFF. The CDR3 bases are TGTGCCAGCTCACCAAATCCCAGCGCGAACACTGAAGCTTTCTTT.